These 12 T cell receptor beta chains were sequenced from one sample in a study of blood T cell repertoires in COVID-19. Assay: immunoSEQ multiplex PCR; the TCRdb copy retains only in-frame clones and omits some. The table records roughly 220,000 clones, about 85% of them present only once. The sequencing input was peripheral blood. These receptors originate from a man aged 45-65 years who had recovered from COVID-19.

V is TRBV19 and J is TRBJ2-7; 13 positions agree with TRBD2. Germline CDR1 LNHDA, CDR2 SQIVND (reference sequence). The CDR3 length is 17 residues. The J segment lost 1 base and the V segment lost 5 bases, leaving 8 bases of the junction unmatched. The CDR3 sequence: CASSARTSGSISYEQYF. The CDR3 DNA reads TGTGCCAGTAGTGCACGGACTAGCGGGAGCATTTCCTACGAGCAGTACTTC.

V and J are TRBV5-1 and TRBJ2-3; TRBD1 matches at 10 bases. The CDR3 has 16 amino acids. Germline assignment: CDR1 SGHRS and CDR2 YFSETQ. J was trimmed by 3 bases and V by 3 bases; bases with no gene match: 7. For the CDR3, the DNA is TGCGCCAGCAGCTCCGGAGGACAGGGGGGGACAGATACGCAGTATTTT. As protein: CASSSGGQGGTDTQYF.

The CDR3 sequence: CASSLYFGGSDSGELFF. The CDR3 coding sequence is TGTGCCAGCAGTTTATACTTCGGCGGGAGCGATTCCGGGGAGCTGTTTTTT. The chain carries TRBV28 and TRBJ2-2, with 7 bases lining up with TRBD2. The CDR3 runs 17 residues. The germline CDR1 and CDR2 sequences are MDHEN and SYDVKM. Losses at the gene ends were 1 base for V and 6 bases for J; bases not matched to a gene: 11.

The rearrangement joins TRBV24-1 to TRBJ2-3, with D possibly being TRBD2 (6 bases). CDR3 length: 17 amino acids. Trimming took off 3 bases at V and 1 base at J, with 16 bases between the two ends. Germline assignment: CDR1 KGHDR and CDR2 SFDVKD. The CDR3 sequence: CATSDAWEVRGTDTQYF. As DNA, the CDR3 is TGTGCCACCAGTGATGCCTGGGAGGTTAGGGGCACAGATACGCAGTATTTT.

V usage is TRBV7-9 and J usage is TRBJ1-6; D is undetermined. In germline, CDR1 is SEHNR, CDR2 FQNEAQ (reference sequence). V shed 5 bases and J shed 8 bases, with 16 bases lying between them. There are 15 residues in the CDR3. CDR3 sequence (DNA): TGTGCCAGCAGCCCCCAGGAGGGAAGGCATTCACCCCTCCACTTT. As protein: CASSPQEGRHSPLHF.

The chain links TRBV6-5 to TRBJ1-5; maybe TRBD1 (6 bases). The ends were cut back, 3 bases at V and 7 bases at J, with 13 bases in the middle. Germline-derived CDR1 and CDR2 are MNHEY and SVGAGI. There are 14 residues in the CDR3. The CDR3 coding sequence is TGTGCCAGCAGTTATCTGGGGGCAGAGCAGCCCCAGCATTTT. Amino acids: CASSYLGAEQPQHF.

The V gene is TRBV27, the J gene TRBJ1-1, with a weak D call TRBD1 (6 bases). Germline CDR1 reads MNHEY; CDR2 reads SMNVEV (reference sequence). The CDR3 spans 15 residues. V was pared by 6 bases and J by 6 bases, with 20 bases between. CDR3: CASSPTTGKVPEAFF. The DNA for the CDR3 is TGTGCCAGCAGCCCTACCACAGGGAAGGTGCCTGAAGCTTTCTTT.

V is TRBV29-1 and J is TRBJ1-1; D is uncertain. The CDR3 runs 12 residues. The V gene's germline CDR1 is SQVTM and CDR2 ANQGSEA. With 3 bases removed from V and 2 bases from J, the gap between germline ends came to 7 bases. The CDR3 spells CSVERVNTEAFF. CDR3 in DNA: TGCAGCGTTGAGAGGGTCAACACTGAAGCTTTCTTT.

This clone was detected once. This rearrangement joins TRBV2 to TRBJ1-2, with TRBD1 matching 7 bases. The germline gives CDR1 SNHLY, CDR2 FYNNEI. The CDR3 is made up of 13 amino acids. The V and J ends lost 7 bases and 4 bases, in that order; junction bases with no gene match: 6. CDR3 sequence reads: CASTRQGIYGYTF. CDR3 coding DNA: TGTGCCAGCACCCGACAGGGCATCTATGGCTACACCTTC.

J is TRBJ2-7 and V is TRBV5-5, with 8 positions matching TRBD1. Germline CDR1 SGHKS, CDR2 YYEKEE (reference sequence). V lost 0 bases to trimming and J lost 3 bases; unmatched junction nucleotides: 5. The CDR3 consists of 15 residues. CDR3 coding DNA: TGTGCCAGCAGCTTGGGTGGACAGGGCCTCTACGAGCAGTACTTC. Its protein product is CASSLGGQGLYEQYF.

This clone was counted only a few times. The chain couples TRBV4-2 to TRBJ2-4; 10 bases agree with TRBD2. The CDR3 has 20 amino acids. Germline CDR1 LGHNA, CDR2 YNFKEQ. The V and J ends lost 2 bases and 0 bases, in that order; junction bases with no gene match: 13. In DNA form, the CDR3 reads TGTGCCAGCAGCCAAAATCCAGCGGGAGGGATACCATTAGCCAAAAACATTCAGTACTTC. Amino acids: CASSQNPAGGIPLAKNIQYF.

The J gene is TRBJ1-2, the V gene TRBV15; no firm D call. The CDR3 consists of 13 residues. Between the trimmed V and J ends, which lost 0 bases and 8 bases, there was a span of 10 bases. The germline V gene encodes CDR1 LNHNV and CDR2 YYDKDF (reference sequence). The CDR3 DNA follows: TGTGCCACCAGCAGAGATAGGCCAGGAGGCTACACCTTC. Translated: CATSRDRPGGYTF.